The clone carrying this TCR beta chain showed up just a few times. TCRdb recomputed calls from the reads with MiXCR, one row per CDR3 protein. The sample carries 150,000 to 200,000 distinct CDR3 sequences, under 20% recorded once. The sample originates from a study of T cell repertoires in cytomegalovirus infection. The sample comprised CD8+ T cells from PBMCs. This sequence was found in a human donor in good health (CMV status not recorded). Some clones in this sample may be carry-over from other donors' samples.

The CDR3, as DNA: TGTGCTACAGAGGGGGACCTCCTTTACGAGCAGTACTTC. It yields the protein CATEGDLLYEQYF. The chain recombines TRBV30 with TRBJ2-7; possibly TRBD1 for D (6 bases). CDR1 and CDR2 (germline): GTSNPN, SVGIG (reference sequence). There are 13 residues in the CDR3.